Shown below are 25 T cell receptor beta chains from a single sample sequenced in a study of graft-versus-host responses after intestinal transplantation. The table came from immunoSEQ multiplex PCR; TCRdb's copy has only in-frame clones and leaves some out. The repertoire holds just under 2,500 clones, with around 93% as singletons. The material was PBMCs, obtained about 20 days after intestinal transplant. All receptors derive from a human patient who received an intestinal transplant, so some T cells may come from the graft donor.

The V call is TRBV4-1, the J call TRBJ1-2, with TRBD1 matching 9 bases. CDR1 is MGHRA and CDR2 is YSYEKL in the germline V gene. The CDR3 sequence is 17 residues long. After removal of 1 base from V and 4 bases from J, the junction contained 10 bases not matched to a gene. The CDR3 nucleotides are TGCGCCAGCAGCCAAGTAGGTGCGACAGGGGGAATCTATGGCTACACCTTC. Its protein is CASSQVGATGGIYGYTF.

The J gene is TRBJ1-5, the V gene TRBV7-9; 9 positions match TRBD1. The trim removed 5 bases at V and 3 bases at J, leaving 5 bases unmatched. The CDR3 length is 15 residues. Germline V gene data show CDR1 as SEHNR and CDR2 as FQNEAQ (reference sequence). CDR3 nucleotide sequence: TGTGCCAGCAGCGGGGACAGGGAGGCCAATCAGCCCCAGCATTTT. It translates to CASSGDREANQPQHF.

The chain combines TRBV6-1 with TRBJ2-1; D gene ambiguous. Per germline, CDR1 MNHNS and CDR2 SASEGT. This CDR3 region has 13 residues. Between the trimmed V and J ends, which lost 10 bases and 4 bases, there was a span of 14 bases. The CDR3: CANRPYTYNEQFF. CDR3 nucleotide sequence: TGTGCCAACCGCCCGTATACTTACAATGAGCAGTTCTTC.

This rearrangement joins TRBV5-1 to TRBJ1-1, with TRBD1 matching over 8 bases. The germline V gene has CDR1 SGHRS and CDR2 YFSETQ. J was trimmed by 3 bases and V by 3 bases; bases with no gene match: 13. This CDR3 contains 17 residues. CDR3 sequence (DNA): TGCGCCAGCAGCTCGGACAGGGATGGGGTGGGATACACTGAAGCTTTCTTT. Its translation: CASSSDRDGVGYTEAFF.

CDR3 DNA sequence: TGTGCCAGCAGCCAAGATGGGGACAGGGGCTCTGGGGCCAACGTCCTGACTTTC. Encoded protein: CASSQDGDRGSGANVLTF. This chain uses TRBV4-2 with TRBJ2-6; TRBD1 matches at 10 bases. Germline CDR1 is LGHNA and CDR2 is YNFKEQ. The CDR3 loop spans 18 amino acids. V shed 0 bases, J shed 0 bases, and the junction held 2 bases outside the gene matches.

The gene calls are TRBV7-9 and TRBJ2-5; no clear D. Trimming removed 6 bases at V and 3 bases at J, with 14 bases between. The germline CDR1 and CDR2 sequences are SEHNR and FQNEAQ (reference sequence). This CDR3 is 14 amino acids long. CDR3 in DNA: TGTGCCAGCAGTCTACCCCTAGAGGAAGAGACCCAGTACTTC. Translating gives CASSLPLEEETQYF.

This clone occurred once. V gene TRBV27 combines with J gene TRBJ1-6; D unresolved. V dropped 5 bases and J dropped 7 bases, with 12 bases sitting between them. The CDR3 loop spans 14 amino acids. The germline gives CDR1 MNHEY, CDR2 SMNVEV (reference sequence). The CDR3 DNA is TGTGCCAGCAGTACAACAGTGCCCAATTCACCCCTCCACTTT. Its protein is CASSTTVPNSPLHF.

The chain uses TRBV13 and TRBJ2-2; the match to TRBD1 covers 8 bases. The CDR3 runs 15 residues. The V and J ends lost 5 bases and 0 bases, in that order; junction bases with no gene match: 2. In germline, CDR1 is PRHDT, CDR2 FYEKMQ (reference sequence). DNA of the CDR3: TGTGCCAGCAGCCCGGGACAGGCGAACACCGGGGAGCTGTTTTTT. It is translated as CASSPGQANTGELFF.

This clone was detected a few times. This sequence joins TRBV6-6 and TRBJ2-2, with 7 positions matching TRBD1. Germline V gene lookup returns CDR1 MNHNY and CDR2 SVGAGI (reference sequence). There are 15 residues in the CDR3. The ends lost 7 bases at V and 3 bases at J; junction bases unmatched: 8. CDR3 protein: CASTQQGYHTGELFF. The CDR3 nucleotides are TGTGCCAGCACCCAACAGGGGTACCACACCGGGGAGCTGTTTTTT.

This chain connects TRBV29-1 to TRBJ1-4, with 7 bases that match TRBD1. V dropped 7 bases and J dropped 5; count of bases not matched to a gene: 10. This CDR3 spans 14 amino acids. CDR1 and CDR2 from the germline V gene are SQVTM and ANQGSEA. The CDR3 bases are TGCAGCGGCGTCTCGACAGGGCCCAATGAAAAACTGTTTTTT. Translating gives CSGVSTGPNEKLFF.

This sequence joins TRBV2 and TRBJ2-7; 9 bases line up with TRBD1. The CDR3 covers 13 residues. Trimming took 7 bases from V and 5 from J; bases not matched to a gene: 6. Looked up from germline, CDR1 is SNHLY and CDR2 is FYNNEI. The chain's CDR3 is CASTTDRGNEQYF. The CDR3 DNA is TGTGCCAGCACTACGGACAGGGGTAACGAGCAGTACTTC.

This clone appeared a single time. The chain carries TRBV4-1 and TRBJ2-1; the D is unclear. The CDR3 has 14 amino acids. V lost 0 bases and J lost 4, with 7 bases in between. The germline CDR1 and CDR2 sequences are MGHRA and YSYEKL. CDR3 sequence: CASSQDPLYNEQFF. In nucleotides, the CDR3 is TGCGCCAGCAGCCAAGATCCTCTGTACAATGAGCAGTTCTTC.

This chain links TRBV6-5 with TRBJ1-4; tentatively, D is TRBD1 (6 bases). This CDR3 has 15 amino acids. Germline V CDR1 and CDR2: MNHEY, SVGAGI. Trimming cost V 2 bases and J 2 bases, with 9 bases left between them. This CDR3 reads CASSYEGGTNEKLFF. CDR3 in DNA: TGTGCCAGCAGTTACGAGGGGGGGACTAATGAAAAACTGTTTTTT.

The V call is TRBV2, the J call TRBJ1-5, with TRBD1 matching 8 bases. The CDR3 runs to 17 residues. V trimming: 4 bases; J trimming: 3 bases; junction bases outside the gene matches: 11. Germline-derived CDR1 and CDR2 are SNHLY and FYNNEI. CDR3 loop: CASSGQFRTGTNQPQHF. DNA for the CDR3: TGTGCCAGCAGTGGACAATTTCGGACAGGGACCAATCAGCCCCAGCATTTT. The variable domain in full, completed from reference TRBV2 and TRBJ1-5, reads EPEVTQTPSHQVTQMGQEVILRCVPISNHLYFYWYRQILGQKVEFLVSFYNNEISEKSEIFDDQFSVERPDGSNFTLKIRSTKLEDSAMYFCASSGQFRTGTNQPQHFGDGTRLSIL.

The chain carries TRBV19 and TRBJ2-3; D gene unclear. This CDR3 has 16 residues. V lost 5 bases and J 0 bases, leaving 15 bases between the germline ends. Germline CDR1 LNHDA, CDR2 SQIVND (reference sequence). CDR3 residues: CASSPYFLGSTDTQYF. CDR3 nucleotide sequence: TGTGCCAGTAGTCCTTACTTTCTAGGAAGCACAGATACGCAGTATTTT.

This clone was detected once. For the CDR3, the DNA is TGTGCCAGCAGCTGTTACATAGCTACACCATCCGACAATGAGCAGTTCTTC. Its protein is CASSCYIATPSDNEQFF. The V and J genes are TRBV21-1 and TRBJ2-1; the table calls TRBD2, which could not be checked here. TRBV21-1 corresponds to a pseudogene. This CDR3 is 17 amino acids long.

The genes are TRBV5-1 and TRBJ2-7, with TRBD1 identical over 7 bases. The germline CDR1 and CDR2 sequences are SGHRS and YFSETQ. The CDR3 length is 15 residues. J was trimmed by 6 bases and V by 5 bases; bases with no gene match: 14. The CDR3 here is CASRGTVFSGLEQYF. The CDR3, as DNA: TGCGCCAGCAGAGGGACAGTCTTCAGCGGCCTCGAGCAGTACTTC.

CDR3 bases: TGTGCCAGCAGCCCCAGCGGGAGGTCCGGGGAGCTGTTTTTT. This gives the protein CASSPSGRSGELFF. J is TRBJ2-2 and V is TRBV7-9, with TRBD2 matching 9 bases. Germline V gene sequence: CDR1 SEHNR, CDR2 FQNEAQ (reference sequence). The CDR3 sequence is 14 residues long. After removal of 5 bases from V and 6 bases from J, the junction contained 4 bases not matched to a gene. The whole variable domain, remainder taken from reference TRBV7-9 and TRBJ2-2, is DTGVSQNPRHKITKRGQNVTFRCDPISEHNRLYWYRQTLGQGPEFLTYFQNEAQLEKSRLLSDRFSAERPKGSFSTLEIQRTEQGDSAMYLCASSPSGRSGELFFGEGSRLTVL.

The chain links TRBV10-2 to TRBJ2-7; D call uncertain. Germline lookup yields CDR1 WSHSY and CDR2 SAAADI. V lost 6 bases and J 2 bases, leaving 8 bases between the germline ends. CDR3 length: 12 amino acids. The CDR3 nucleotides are TGCGCCAGCAGCTACGGTACCTACGAGCAGTACTTC. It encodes CASSYGTYEQYF.

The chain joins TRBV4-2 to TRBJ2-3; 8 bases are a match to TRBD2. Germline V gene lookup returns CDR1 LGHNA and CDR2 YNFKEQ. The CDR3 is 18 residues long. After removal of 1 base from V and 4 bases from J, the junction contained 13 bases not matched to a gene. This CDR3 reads CASSQGLSLGGASDTQYF. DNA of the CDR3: TGTGCCAGCAGCCAAGGACTCTCCCTCGGGGGGGCCTCAGATACGCAGTATTTT.

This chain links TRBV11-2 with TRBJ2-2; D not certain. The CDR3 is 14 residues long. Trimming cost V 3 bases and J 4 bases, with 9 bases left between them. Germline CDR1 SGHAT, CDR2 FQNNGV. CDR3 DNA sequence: TGTGCCAGCAGCTTTCGGAGTAGCACCGGGGAGCTGTTTTTT. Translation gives CASSFRSSTGELFF.

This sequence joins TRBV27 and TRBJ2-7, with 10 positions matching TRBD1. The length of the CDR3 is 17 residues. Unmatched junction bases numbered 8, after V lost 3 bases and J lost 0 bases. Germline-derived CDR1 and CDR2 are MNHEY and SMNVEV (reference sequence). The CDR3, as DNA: TGTGCCAGCAGTTTGTCCCGTCGACAGGGGGCCTCCTACGAGCAGTACTTC. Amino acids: CASSLSRRQGASYEQYF.

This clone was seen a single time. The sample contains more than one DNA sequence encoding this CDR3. CDR3 DNA sequence: TGCGCCAGCAGCTCCGGACAGCCGAACACTGAAGCTTTCTTT. The encoded protein is CASSSGQPNTEAFF. The chain is built from TRBV5-1 and TRBJ1-1, with D perhaps TRBD1 (6 bases). CDR3 length: 14 residues. V was cut by 3 bases and J by 1 base, with 10 bases left in between. From germline, CDR1 is SGHRS and CDR2 YFSETQ.

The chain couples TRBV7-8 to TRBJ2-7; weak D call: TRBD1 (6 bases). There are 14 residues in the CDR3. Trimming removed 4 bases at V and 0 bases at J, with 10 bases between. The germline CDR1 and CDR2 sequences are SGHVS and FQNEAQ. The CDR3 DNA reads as TGTGCCAGCAGCTGGGGGACACCCTCCTACGAGCAGTACTTC. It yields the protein CASSWGTPSYEQYF.

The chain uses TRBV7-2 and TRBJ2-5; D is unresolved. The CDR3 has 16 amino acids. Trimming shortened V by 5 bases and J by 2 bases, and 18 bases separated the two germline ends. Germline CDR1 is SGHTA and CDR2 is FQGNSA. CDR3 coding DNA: TGTGCCAGCAGCGTTCGAAGTAGGAGCAGACAAGAGACCCAGTACTTC. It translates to CASSVRSRSRQETQYF.